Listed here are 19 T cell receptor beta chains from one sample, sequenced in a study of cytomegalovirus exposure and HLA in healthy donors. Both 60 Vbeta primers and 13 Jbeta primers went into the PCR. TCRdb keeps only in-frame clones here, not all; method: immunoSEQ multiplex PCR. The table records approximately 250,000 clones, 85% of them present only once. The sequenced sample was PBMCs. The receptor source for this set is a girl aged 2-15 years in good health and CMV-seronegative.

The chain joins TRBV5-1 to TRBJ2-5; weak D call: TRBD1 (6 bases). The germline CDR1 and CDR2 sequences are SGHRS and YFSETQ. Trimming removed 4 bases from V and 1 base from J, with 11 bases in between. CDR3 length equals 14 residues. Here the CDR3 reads CASSPTGPQETQYF. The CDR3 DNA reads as TGCGCCAGCAGCCCGACAGGTCCCCAAGAGACCCAGTACTTC.

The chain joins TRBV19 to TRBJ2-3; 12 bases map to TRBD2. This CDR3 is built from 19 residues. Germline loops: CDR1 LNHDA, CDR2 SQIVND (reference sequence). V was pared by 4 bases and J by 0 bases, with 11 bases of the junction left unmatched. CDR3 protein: CASSSVTRLAGESTDTQYF. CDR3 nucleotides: TGTGCCAGTAGTAGTGTTACTAGACTAGCGGGGGAGAGCACAGATACGCAGTATTTT. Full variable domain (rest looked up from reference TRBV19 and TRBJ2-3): DGGITQSPKYLFRKEGQNVTLSCEQNLNHDAMYWYRQDPGQGLRLIYYSQIVNDFQKGDIAEGYSVSREKKESFPLTVTSAQKNPTAFYLCASSSVTRLAGESTDTQYFGPGTRLTVL.

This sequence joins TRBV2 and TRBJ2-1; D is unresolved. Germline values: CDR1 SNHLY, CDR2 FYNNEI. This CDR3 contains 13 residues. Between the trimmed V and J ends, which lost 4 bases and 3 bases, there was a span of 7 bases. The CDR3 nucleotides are TGTGCCAGCAGTGGGCAGCGCTACAATGAGCAGTTCTTC. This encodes CASSGQRYNEQFF. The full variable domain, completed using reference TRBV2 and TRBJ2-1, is EPEVTQTPSHQVTQMGQEVILRCVPISNHLYFYWYRQILGQKVEFLVSFYNNEISEKSEIFDDQFSVERPDGSNFTLKIRSTKLEDSAMYFCASSGQRYNEQFFGPGTRLTVL.

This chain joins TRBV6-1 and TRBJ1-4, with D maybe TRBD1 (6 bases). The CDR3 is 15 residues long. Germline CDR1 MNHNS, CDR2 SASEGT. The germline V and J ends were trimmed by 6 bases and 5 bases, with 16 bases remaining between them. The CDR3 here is CASSERGGANEKLFF. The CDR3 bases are TGTGCCAGCAGCGAAAGGGGGGGCGCGAATGAAAAACTGTTTTTT.

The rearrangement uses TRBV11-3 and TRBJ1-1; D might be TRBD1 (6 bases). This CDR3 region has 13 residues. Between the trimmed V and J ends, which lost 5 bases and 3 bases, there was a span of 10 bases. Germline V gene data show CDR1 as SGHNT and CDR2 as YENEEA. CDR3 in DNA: TGTGCCAGCAGCGTAAACAGGGACACTGAAGCTTTCTTT. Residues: CASSVNRDTEAFF.

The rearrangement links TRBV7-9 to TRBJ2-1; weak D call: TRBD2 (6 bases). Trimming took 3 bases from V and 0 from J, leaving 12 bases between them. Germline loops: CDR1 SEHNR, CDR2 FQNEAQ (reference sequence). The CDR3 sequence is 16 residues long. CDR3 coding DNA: TGTGCCAGCAGCTTCAGGCGGGGAAGCTCCTACAATGAGCAGTTCTTC. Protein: CASSFRRGSSYNEQFF.

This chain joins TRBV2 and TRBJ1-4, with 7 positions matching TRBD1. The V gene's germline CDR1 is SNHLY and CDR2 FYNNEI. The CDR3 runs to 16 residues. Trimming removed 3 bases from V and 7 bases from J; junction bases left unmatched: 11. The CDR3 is CASSEGADRFREKLFF. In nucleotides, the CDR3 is TGTGCCAGCAGTGAGGGTGCGGACAGGTTTCGTGAAAAACTGTTTTTT.

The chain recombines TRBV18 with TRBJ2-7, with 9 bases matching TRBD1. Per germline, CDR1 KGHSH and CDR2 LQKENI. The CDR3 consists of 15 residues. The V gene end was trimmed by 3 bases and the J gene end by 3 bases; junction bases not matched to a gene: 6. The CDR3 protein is CASSPRTGAIYEQYF. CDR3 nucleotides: TGTGCCAGCTCACCTCGGACAGGGGCCATCTACGAGCAGTACTTC.

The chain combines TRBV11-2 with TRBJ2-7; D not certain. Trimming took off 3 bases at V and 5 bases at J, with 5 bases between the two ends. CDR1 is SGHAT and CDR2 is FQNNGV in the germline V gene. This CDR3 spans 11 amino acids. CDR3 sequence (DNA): TGTGCCAGCAGCTTCATAGACGAGCAGTACTTC. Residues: CASSFIDEQYF.

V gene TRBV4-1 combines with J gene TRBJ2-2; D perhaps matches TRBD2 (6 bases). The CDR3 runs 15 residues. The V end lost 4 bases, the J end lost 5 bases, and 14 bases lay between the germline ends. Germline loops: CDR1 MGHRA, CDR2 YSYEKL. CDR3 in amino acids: CASSLTGLVTGELFF. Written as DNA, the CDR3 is TGCGCCAGCAGCCTTACGGGACTCGTAACCGGGGAGCTGTTTTTT.

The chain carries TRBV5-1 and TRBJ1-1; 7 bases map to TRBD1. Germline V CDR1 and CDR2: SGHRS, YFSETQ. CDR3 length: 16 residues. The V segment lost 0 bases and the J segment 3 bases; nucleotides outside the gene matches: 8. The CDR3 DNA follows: TGCGCCAGCAGCTTGGCCCGGGCAGGGGGGCACACTGAAGCTTTCTTT. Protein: CASSLARAGGHTEAFF.

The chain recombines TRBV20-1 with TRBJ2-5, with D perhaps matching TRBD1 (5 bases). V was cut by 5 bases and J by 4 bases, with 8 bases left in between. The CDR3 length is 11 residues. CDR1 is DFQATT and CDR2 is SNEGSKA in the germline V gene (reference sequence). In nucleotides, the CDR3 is TGCAGTGCTCCTACAGGAGAGACCCAGTACTTC. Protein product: CSAPTGETQYF.

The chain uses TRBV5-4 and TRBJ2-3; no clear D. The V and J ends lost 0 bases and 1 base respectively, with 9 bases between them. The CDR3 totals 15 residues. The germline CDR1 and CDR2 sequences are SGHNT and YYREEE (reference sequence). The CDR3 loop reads CASSLAVRGTDTQYF. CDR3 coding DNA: TGTGCCAGCAGCTTGGCTGTCCGGGGCACAGATACGCAGTATTTT.

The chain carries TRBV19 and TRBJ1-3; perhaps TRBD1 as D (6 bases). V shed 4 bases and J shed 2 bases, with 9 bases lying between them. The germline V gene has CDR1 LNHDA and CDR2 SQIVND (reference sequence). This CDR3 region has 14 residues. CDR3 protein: CASSTGEPGNTIYF. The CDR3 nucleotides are TGTGCCAGTAGTACAGGGGAACCTGGAAACACCATATATTTT.

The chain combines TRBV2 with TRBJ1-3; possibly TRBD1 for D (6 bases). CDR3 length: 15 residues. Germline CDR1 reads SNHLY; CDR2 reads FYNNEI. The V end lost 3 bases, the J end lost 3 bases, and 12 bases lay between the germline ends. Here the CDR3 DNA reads TGTGCCAGCAGTGAGCGGGGGGCAATTGGAAACACCATATATTTT. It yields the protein CASSERGAIGNTIYF.

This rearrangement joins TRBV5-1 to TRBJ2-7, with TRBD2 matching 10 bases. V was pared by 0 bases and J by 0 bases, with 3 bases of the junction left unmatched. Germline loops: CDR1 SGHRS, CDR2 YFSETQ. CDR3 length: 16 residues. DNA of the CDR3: TGCGCCAGCAGCTTGGGGAGCGGGAGGGCCTCCTACGAGCAGTACTTC. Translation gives CASSLGSGRASYEQYF.

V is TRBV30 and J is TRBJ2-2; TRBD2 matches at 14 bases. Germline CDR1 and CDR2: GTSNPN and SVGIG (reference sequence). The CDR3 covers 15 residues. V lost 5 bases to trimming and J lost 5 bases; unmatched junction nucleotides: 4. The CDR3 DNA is TGTGCCTGGCGACTAGCGGGGGGGCGGACCGGGGAGCTGTTTTTT. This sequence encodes CAWRLAGGRTGELFF. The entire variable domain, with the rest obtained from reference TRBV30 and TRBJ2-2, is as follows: SQTIHQWPATLVQPVGSPLSLECTVEGTSNPNLYWYRQAAGRGLQLLFYSVGIGQISSEVPQNLSASRPQDRQFILSSKKLLLSDSGFYLCAWRLAGGRTGELFFGEGSRLTVL.

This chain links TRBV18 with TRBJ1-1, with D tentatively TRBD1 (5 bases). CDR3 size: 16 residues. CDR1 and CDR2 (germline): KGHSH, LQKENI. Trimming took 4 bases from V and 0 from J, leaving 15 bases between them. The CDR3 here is CASSHRNPSMNTEAFF. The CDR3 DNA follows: TGTGCCAGCTCACACAGGAATCCGTCGATGAACACTGAAGCTTTCTTT.

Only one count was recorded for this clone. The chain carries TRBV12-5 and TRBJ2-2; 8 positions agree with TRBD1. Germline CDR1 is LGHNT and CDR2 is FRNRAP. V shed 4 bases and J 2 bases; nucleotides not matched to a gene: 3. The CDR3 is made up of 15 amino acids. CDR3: CASGSGQGNTGELFF. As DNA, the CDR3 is TGTGCTAGTGGTTCCGGACAGGGAAACACCGGGGAGCTGTTTTTT.